Following are 5 T cell receptor beta chains from one sample sequenced in a study of blood T cell repertoires in COVID-19. Assay used: immunoSEQ multiplex PCR; TCRdb lists only in-frame clones, some missing. In the table there are about 320,000 clones, approximately 81% of which are singletons. Sequencing was performed on PBMCs or T cells enriched from blood (not recorded which). The receptors shown here come from a woman aged 25-40 years who had been exposed to COVID-19.

CDR3: CASSVFQGNTGELFF. The CDR3 DNA reads TGTGCCAGCAGTGTTTTCCAGGGGAACACCGGGGAGCTGTTTTTT. The chain uses TRBV2 and TRBJ2-2; TRBD1 might be the D (5 bases). The V gene's germline CDR1 is SNHLY and CDR2 FYNNEI. Deletions cut 4 bases from V and 1 base from J, with 10 bases between. This CDR3 is 15 amino acids long.

Concerning this clone: Compared with germline, one end of the junction differs, possibly owing to a read error. The chain couples TRBV7-9 to TRBJ2-1, with 8 bases identical to TRBD2. Germline V gene data show CDR1 as SEHNR and CDR2 as FQNEAQ (reference sequence). This CDR3 spans 12 amino acids. The CDR3 loop reads CASSSGTSRWLF. In DNA, the CDR3 is TGTGCCAGCAGCTCCGGGACTAGTAGATGGCTCTTC.

This clone has just one count. The chain uses TRBV6-5 and TRBJ1-2, with TRBD1 as a possible D gene (6 bases). V gave up 7 bases and J gave up 7 bases, with 16 bases separating them. Germline V gene lookup returns CDR1 MNHEY and CDR2 SVGAGI. This CDR3 is 13 amino acids long. The CDR3 protein is CASTQRGGFGYTF. The CDR3, as DNA: TGTGCCAGCACCCAAAGGGGGGGTTTTGGCTACACCTTC.

This clone was recorded only once. The rearrangement joins TRBV11-2 to TRBJ1-1; the match to TRBD1 covers 9 bases. The CDR3 totals 16 residues. V dropped 2 bases and J dropped 1; count of bases not matched to a gene: 5. CDR1 is SGHAT and CDR2 is FQNNGV in the germline V gene. CDR3 region: CASSLNRGHGNTEAFF. In DNA, the CDR3 is TGTGCCAGCAGCTTAAACAGGGGGCATGGGAACACTGAAGCTTTCTTT.

The CDR3 here is CASSFWAGREETQYF. The CDR3 DNA is TGTGCCAGCAGCTTTTGGGCCGGTCGAGAAGAGACCCAGTACTTC. The rearrangement links TRBV7-2 to TRBJ2-5; D is unresolved. The CDR3 covers 15 residues. The V and J ends lost 3 bases and 3 bases respectively, with 14 bases between them. Germline V gives CDR1 SGHTA, CDR2 FQGNSA.